This T cell receptor beta chain was observed in a study of cytomegalovirus exposure and HLA in healthy donors (dated by TCRdb to 2015 to 2018). The study in broad terms: An earlier analysis of about 560 of the donors reported under 300 Gb of sequence data and 95 million to 140 million unique TCR beta sequences obtained from about 179 million T cells. Roughly 300 gigabases of sequencing data and around 90 million unique TCR sequences made up an early release that covered 500 to 650 HLA-typed donors. The genetic ancestry cluster associated with self-reported Caucasian donors included 81% of the approximately 400 genotyped donors. The study was designed to test whether signatures of past pathogen exposure could be identified by cataloging public T cell receptors. The study profiled the T cell repertoires of 550 to 700 subjects by immunosequencing and related them to cytomegalovirus serostatus. A separate validation cohort of approximately 120 different subjects was used in addition to the 666-subject first cohort. To predict cytomegalovirus infection status, the study combined high-throughput TCR immunosequencing, statistical association of individual TCRs with disease status, and machine learning. In a later analysis, previously published TCR beta repertoires from 500 to 750 donors were re-analyzed and high-resolution HLA genotyping was added so that TCR occurrence patterns could be studied. Rather than drawing on any new phenotypic data, the later analysis identified candidate immune exposures from TCR beta sequences and the way those sequences occurred across donors. An earlier analysis of approximately 640 of the donors applied high-throughput TCR beta sequencing to assess whether each TCR beta V gene segment acted as functional or pseudogenic. Alongside the repertoire data, information on donor age, sex, ethnicity and CMV serostatus was compiled. A later genetic analysis used genome-wide SNP genotypes for about three fifths of the roughly 700 donors, treating that subset as a discovery cohort. Every discovery cohort repertoire had been produced on one sequencing platform. HLA typing covered class I and class II loci at four-digit resolution. Typing coverage varied by locus: about 629-630 donors for A, B, C, DRB1 and DQB1; 522 for DQA1; more than 600 for DPA1; 400 to 480 for DPB1. Roughly 5 DR-DQ haplotypes were handled as single units for association and clustering, since linkage in the cohort was strong. On average, around 230,000 unique TCR beta nucleotide sequences were sequenced per donor among about 400 genotyped donors of the cohort, with around 19% of those sequences being non-productive. Summary of the overall study and its limitations: A cluster of highly shared sequence variants was judged likely to represent a technical artifact of the sequencing pipeline. A later analysis associated about 17,000 TCR beta sequences with specific HLA alleles at a false discovery rate of 0.05. A later genetic analysis reported fewer N-insertions in productive TCRs among donors in an Asian-associated ancestry cluster than the roughly 720-donor mean. Strong co-occurrence of HLA alleles, especially DR and DQ, made assigning TCR associations to individual alleles difficult. Most TCR sequences were observed very rarely across donors, whereas some public TCRs were present in many individuals. According to a later analysis, parvovirus B19, influenza, CMV and Epstein-Barr virus appeared linked to several top co-occurrence clusters. The 87-base-pair reads could not distinguish some IMGT-functional V segments, including TRBV6-2 and TRBV6-3, so those segments were excluded. Compared with equally common non-associated chains, HLA-associated TCR beta chains in a later analysis were more clonally expanded and had lower generation probabilities. The study gave a list of around 170 TCR beta chains associated with cytomegalovirus. The classifier was reported to diagnose cytomegalovirus status with high specificity and sensitivity in both the original cohort and the validation cohort. The presence/absence analyses assumed that sequencing depth was roughly uniform across donors, and that assumption may not be true. A later genetic analysis associated a missense DCLRE1C variant with V-gene and J-gene trimming of TCR beta chains, and an independent cohort replicated the association. A further reported finding was that TCR beta sequences accurately predicted the HLA-A and HLA-B alleles for most subjects in the first cohort. Linkage disequilibrium might explain the correlated functional status among segregating V segments, but an unknown experimental factor could not be excluded. According to a later analysis, most CMV-associated TCR beta chains appeared to be HLA-restricted, and the HLA associations seemed to be driven largely by CMV exposure. HLA typing was unavailable for some donors at each locus, so association tests used only the typed subset. The cohort was sequenced for TCR beta chains only, and without alpha or paired-chain data the features that could be detected were limited. In a later analysis, TCR association rates were found to vary across HLA loci, with the most associated TCRs seen for DRB1 alleles and the fewest for HLA-C alleles. In vitro tests confirmed that a few of the cytomegalovirus-associated TCR beta chains recognize cytomegalovirus antigens. The only immune exposure information available for the cohort was CMV serostatus. It was suggested by the authors that the approach could potentially be generalized to other disease states and immunological phenotypes. Because counts were too low, more than 15 rarely observed V segments, including chromosome 9 orphons, were left out of the earlier analysis of about 620 of the donors. In an earlier analysis of more than 450 of the donors, most TCR beta V segments were observed in productive rearrangements about 90% or about 30% of the time, broadly matching IMGT annotations.

The cohort was made up of 500 to 800 healthy bone marrow donors. At the time of sampling, all cohort members were nominally healthy, though unrecorded immune exposures were likely present. The donor tested CMV seronegative and was one of the 352 seronegative cohort members. A peripheral blood sample was collected from each donor, and TCR beta sequencing was performed on peripheral blood mononuclear cells. Genomic DNA was extracted from the blood cell samples with the Qiagen DNeasy Blood Extraction Kit. A word on this clone: What this receptor recognizes is not known. No quality values exist for individual bases; no much larger clone is one base distant.

Including cysteine and phenylalanine, the CDR3 has 17 amino acids. The CDR3 DNA has 51 bases and is translated from base 1. Looking up the germline V gene yields CDR1 SGHRS and CDR2 YFSETQ. Germline trimming amounts to 4 bases on V and 1 base on J, with 10 as the count of junction bases outside the gene matches. Libraries came from the immunoSEQ multiplex PCR assay. For the multiplex PCR, a mixture combining 60 forward primers for TCR Vbeta segments and 13 reverse primers for TCR Jbeta segments was used. A multiplex PCR assay on genomic DNA amplified the CDR3 region of rearranged TCR beta genes. On the Illumina HiSeq System, the amplified TCR beta libraries were sequenced as 87-base-pair reads. The study's own analysis went as follows. A later analysis tallied tens of millions of unique TCR beta chains across the 640 or so repertoires, and about 10 million of those chains were shared by two or more donors. Raw reads were error-corrected and collapsed into unique sequences by a nearest-neighbor algorithm in which closely related sequences were merged to remove PCR and sequencing errors. Alignment of CDR3 sequences to IMGT reference sequences was used to assign V, D and J gene segments. For a sequence to be retained, a match of at least six nucleotides to both a V gene segment and a J gene segment was required. Rearrangements were classified as productive when the CDR3 lacked stop codons and remained in frame with V and J, and all other rearrangements were classified as non-productive. CDR3 was defined by IMGT convention, running from the second conserved V-encoded cysteine to the conserved J-encoded phenylalanine. In an earlier analysis of 550 to 650 of the donors, sequences lacking an unambiguous match to a single V gene segment were excluded. In an earlier analysis of more than 500 of the donors, a V segment was called functional when productive rearrangements were above 56.7%, and segregating when the standard deviation between donors exceeded 5%. A statistical classification framework was built for diagnosing cytomegalovirus status from the catalog of TCR beta chain sequences. V and J gene assignment, in a later analysis, came from comparing TCR nucleotide sequences with IMGT/GENE-DB human TR gene sequences. Using the TCRdist pipeline, a later analysis assigned CDR3 sequences along with most-parsimonious VDJ recombination scenarios. In a later analysis, each TCR beta chain was defined by its CDR3 amino acid sequence together with its V-gene family, and reads without a unique V-gene family were excluded. In a later analysis, some 600 highly shared, low-generation-probability nucleotide sequences were removed to address suspected cross-contamination and a sequencing artifact. In a later analysis, a clonal expansion index for each public chain was calculated from normalized within-repertoire ranks of inferred template counts. Generation probabilities in a later analysis came from a VDJ recombination model fitted to out-of-frame rearrangements, and those results were checked against IGoR. Hypergeometric tests were used in a later analysis to score TCR-TCR, TCR-HLA and TCR-CMV co-occurrence, with a repertoire-size bias correction applied to the TCR pairs. False discovery rates were estimated in a later analysis by permuting HLA or CMV assignments 20 times. In a later analysis, co-occurring TCRs were grouped using DBSCAN, and TCRdist sequence similarity was added for clustering within HLA-allele-positive subsets. Co-occurrence clustering excluded repertoires with fewer than 30,000 or more than 120,000 public chains, plus five with anomalous nucleotide sharing. In TCRdb, the immuneACCESS table is reduced to in-frame sequences with V and J assigned. These tables do not hold every clone; where another copy was compared, an unresolved V gene accounts for under half, and the others remain unexplained. V, J and clone size are taken as reported in that table, and D and trimming were inferred from the DNA itself. This sample holds around 170,000 clones; less than 75% were observed only once. Clones ranked in the top ten supply approximately 1.6% of the sample.

Sequenced input: PBMCs. This sequence uses TRBV5-1 and TRBJ2-3, and 9 bases in between align with TRBD2. The sequence came from a girl aged 5-17 years in good health and CMV-seronegative. The nucleotides read TGCGCCAGCAGCCACGGGCCGGCTAGCGGGGGCACAGATACGCAGTATTTT. The resulting protein is CASSHGPASGGTDTQYF. Extended through the reference TRBV5-1 and TRBJ2-3 proteins, this CDR3 yields the full variable domain: KAGVTQTPRYLIKTRGQQVTLSCSPISGHRSVSWYQQTPGQGLQFLFEYFSETQRNKGNFPGRFSGRQFSNSRSEMNVSTLELGDSALYLCASSHGPASGGTDTQYFGPGTRLTVL.